The clone carrying this T cell receptor beta chain appeared a few times. What it binds is not known. This record belongs to a study of T cells after yellow fever vaccination. Study-wide points: Post-booster repertoires again held most primary-vaccination clones (about 96% CD4, 85% to 90% CD8). Researchers report a weaker secondary response that nonetheless peaked faster, day 5 versus 15.

CDR1 is SGHTA and CDR2 is FQGTGA in the germline V gene. The CDR3 runs to 15 residues. The J segment lost 3 bases and the V segment lost 5 bases, leaving 9 bases of the junction unmatched. It was through 5'RACE template switching that TCR cDNA was made, with a universal primer site and UMIs added. MiXCR, run by TCRdb on the 5' RACE reads, gives a single entry per CDR3 protein. The data hold hundreds of thousands of distinct CDR3 sequences, with about 8.7% observed a single time. The sequence derives from a man between 18 and 35 years old who received the YFV17D yellow fever vaccine. The gene calls are TRBV7-3 and TRBJ2-7, with 8 positions matching TRBD1. The specimen comprised PBMCs, sampled on the day of the first yellow fever vaccination. CDR3 bases: TGTGCCAGCAGCGTTCAACCAGGGGGCCTCTACGAGCAGTACTTC. This encodes CASSVQPGGLYEQYF.